The T cell receptor (beta chain) under discussion was sequenced for a study of early T cells in non-severe SARS-CoV-2 infection (dated by TCRdb to the early 2020s). Background for the entire study: Because TCR sequencing was done on bulk RNA from unsorted whole blood, the alpha and beta chains could not be paired.

The study was a case-control design nested within a healthcare worker cohort in London, UK, with weekly nasopharyngeal swab PCR tests and blood sampling. Healthcare workers were enrolled in the week of the UK lockdown, from 23 to 31 March 2020, and were followed every week for up to roughly 15 weeks. The library was prepared using 5' RACE. Sequencing instrument: NextSeq 500. The TCR library protocol attached unique molecular identifiers to individual cDNA molecules to correct for sequencing error and PCR bias. Both TCR alpha and beta chains were sequenced, and tight co-correlation was observed between alpha and beta sequence abundances in each sample. Under the source paper's analysis protocol: Decombinator V4 was used to perform V gene, J gene and CDR3 annotation of TCR sequences. TCRs were defined as expanded if a significant change between any two time points was detected under a Poisson model with p below 0.0001. TCR abundances were normalised to the total number of TCRs sequenced per sample and were expressed as counts per million. VDJdb, accessed on 1 November 2021, was searched for TCRs annotated for CMV, EBV and SARS-CoV-2, and TCRs annotated for more than one antigen were excluded. TCRdb passed the public sequencing reads through fastp at Q25 and MiXCR, retaining productive beta sequences. One record per CDR3 amino acid sequence lists the most common genes and DNA. Here the V and J calls rest on TCRdb's processing, not on the authors' analysis. The table for this sample lists fewer than 85,000 distinct CDR3 sequences; roughly an eighth of them were counted only once. The top ten clonotypes cover roughly 1.2% of the sample.

Summary of the overall study and its limitations: VDJdb matching was skewed toward anti-spike CD8 responses, so virus-specific expansions were likely underestimated and private and CD4 specificities were missed.

About this clonotype: Its antigen target is currently unknown. With a much larger clone just one base away, this may be a read error.

Source material: whole blood. This TCR derives from an adult who was a healthcare worker with PCR-confirmed SARS-CoV-2 infection or an uninfected control (not recorded which).

This receptor carries the CDR3 CASRTGPVSNQPQHF. In nucleotides, the sequence is TGTGCCTCCAGGACTGGGCCAGTTAGCAATCAGCCCCAGCATTTT. The rearrangement joined TRBV27 to TRBJ1-5; the D gene is not confidently resolved. Per the germline V gene (reference sequence), MNHEY is the CDR1 and SMNVEV is the CDR2. Deletion took 11 bases off V and 0 bases off J, with a span of 17 bases between the germline ends. Taken from cysteine to phenylalanine, the CDR3 has 15 residues. Left in the record is the CDR3 DNA by itself, 45 bases read in frame from the first base.